This T cell receptor beta chain was observed in a study of technical replicates of blood from four donors. V dropped 5 bases and J dropped 0; count of bases not matched to a gene: 7. Germline CDR1 SGHTA, CDR2 FQGNSA. This CDR3 region has 15 residues. Profiled with immunoSEQ multiplex PCR; TCRdb holds only in-frame clones, not every one. The sample records about 82,000 clones, around nine tenths being singletons. The sample consisted of T cells isolated from PBMCs. This sequence was found in a human donor in good health. V gene TRBV7-2 combines with J gene TRBJ2-7; 7 bases fit TRBD2. As DNA, the CDR3 is TGTGCCAGCAGCAGTTTAGCGGGTGGCTCCTACGAGCAGTACTTC. It specifies CASSSLAGGSYEQYF.